Listed below are T cell receptor beta chains from one sample, sequenced in a study of Graves' ophthalmopathy and Graves' hyperthyroidism. Each CDR3 protein gets one entry after TCRdb re-called the multiplex PCR reads with MiXCR. The sample has roughly 400,000 distinct CDR3 sequences; about 17% are singletons. Source material: peripheral blood. The receptors were sampled from a young woman with Graves' ophthalmopathy. The CDR3 runs from the conserved cysteine through the conserved F or W. The D gene is left open where the match is weak. Size values are once, few and many counts, or a class for expanded clones, and some rows have none.

j_call v_call clone_size d_call cdr3_nt cdr3_aa
TRBJ2-5 TRBV7-2 many TRBD2 TGTGCCAGCAGCTTAGCGACTAGCGGGAGTAGGGGAGAGACCCAGTACTTC CASSLATSGSRGETQYF
TRBJ2-5 TRBV30 many . TGTGCCTGGGAAAGACAGGCCGAGACCCAGTACTTC CAWERQAETQYF
TRBJ2-7 TRBV6-1 . . TGTGCCAGTGCCAGCTCCTACGAGCAGTACTTC CASASSYEQYF
TRBJ1-5 TRBV6-1 many . TGTGCCAGCAGTGAAGGACGGATTAATCAGCCCCAGCATTTT CASSEGRINQPQHF
TRBJ2-7 TRBV6-1 . . TGTGCCAGCAACGAGGGTGGGAATAAGCCCTACGAGCAGTACTTC CASNEGGNKPYEQYF
TRBJ2-7 TRBV6-2/TRBV6-3 . . TGTGCCAGCAGTACTTTGAAGAACCAACCCTACGAGCAGTACTTC CASSTLKNQPYEQYF
TRBJ2-7 TRBV27 . . TGTGCCAGCAGCCGCACCGGGACGTCTCGCTCCTACGAGCAGTACTTC CASSRTGTSRSYEQYF
TRBJ1-3 TRBV7-9 many TRBD1 TGTGCCAGCGGGACAGGGGTGAACACCATATATTTT CASGTGVNTIYF
TRBJ1-1 TRBV11-2 many . TGTGCCAGCAGCTTAGGACCCGGGACGACGGCTTTCTTT CASSLGPGTTAFF
TRBJ1-6 TRBV7-2 many . TGTGCCAGCAGCTTACTGGCGAATTCACCCCTCCACTTT CASSLLANSPLHF
TRBJ2-6 TRBV20-1 many . TGCAGTGCTAGAGACTCCTCTGGGGCCAACGTCCTGACTTTC CSARDSSGANVLTF
TRBJ2-2 TRBV27 many . TGTGCCAGCAGTTTTTTCGGGGCGCAGGGCACCGGGGAGCTGTTTTTT CASSFFGAQGTGELFF
TRBJ1-1 TRBV30 many . TGTGCCTGGAGTGTCAATTGGAACACTGAAGCTTTCTTT CAWSVNWNTEAFF
TRBJ2-5 TRBV9 many . TGTGCCAGCAGCGTAGGGGGGAGTCTAGTAGAGACCCAGTACTTC CASSVGGSLVETQYF
TRBJ2-7 TRBV19 many TRBD2 TGTGCCAGTAGTATAGCAGCGAGCGGGAGCTCCTACGAGCAGTACTTC CASSIAASGSSYEQYF
TRBJ1-2 TRBV6-1 . TRBD1 TGTGTCAGCAGCGCCCCCCTACAGGGGAGGATCTATGGCTACACCTTC CVSSAPLQGRIYGYTF
TRBJ2-2 TRBV4-3 many . TGCGCCAGCAGCCTGACAGGTGTCGGGGAGCTGTTTTTT CASSLTGVGELFF
TRBJ2-2 TRBV7-4 many TRBD2 TGTGCCAGCAGCTTCCTAACCGCCGTCCACCTCAGACTAGCGGGAGACACCGGGGAGCTGTTTTTT CASSFLTAVHLRLAGDTGELFF
TRBJ1-1 TRBV30 many TRBD1 TGTGCCTGGAGCGGACAGGAAGGGGCTGAAGCTTTCTTT CAWSGQEGAEAFF
TRBJ1-5 TRBV6-5 many . TGTGCCAGCAGATATGACCCTAATCAGCCCCAGCATTTT CASRYDPNQPQHF
TRBJ2-5 TRBV7-2 many TRBD2 TGTGCCAGCAGGACTAGCGGGAGCAGAGAGACCCAGTACTTC CASRTSGSRETQYF
TRBJ1-5 TRBV12-3/TRBV12-4 many . TGTGCCAGCAGATCGCCGGGAGGGATTAATCAGCCCCAGCATTTT CASRSPGGINQPQHF
TRBJ1-3 TRBV10-3 many . TGTGCCATCAGTGGGCAGGGGCCCTCTGGAAACACCATATATTTT CAISGQGPSGNTIYF
TRBJ2-4 TRBV28 many TRBD2 TGTGCCAGCAGGGGCCCCGGACTAGCGGGACTAGCCAAAAACATTCAGTACTTC CASRGPGLAGLAKNIQYF
TRBJ1-2 TRBV30 many TRBD1 TGTGCCTGGAGTGCAGGGACAGGGGGGTGGAATGGCTACACCTTC CAWSAGTGGWNGYTF
TRBJ2-4 TRBV12-3/TRBV12-4 many TRBD1 TGTGCCAGCAGTTTCAGGGACAGGGGGCGAGACATTCAGTACTTC CASSFRDRGRDIQYF
TRBJ2-7 TRBV5-1 many . TGCGCCAGCAGCTTGATCGACATTTCCTACGAGCAGTACTTC CASSLIDISYEQYF
TRBJ1-1 TRBV2 many . TGTGCCATCGGCTCGGGGAACACTGAAGCTTTCTTT CAIGSGNTEAFF
TRBJ2-2 TRBV2 few . TGTGCCAGCAGGGTCAGGGTTGCGGGTTCGAACACCGGGGAGCTGTTTTTT CASRVRVAGSNTGELFF
TRBJ2-5 TRBV29-1 . TRBD2 TGCAGCGTTTCTACCGGGACTAGCGGCCAAGAGACCCAGTACTTC CSVSTGTSGQETQYF
TRBJ2-7 TRBV30 many TRBD1 TGTGCCTGGAGTGAGGACAGGGGGCGCGAGGAGTACTTC CAWSEDRGREEYF
TRBJ2-5 TRBV9 many . TGTGCCAGCAGCGTAGGTGGCCTCTTCGAGGCCCAGTACTTC CASSVGGLFEAQYF
TRBJ1-1 TRBV7-9 many . TGTGCCAGAGACGGGATCAAGAACACTGAAGCTTTCTTT CARDGIKNTEAFF
TRBJ1-5 TRBV5-1 many . TGCGCCAGCAGCCGCCCGAGAGGGTTCGCCCAGCATTTT CASSRPRGFAQHF
TRBJ1-2 TRBV28 many TRBD1 TGTGCCAGCAGGGGACAGGTTATTAACTATGGCTACACCTTC CASRGQVINYGYTF
TRBJ2-2 TRBV30 many . TGTGCCTGGGTCCCTAGGGGGAGGGTTTACACCGGGGAGCTGTTTTTT CAWVPRGRVYTGELFF
TRBJ2-7 TRBV12-3/TRBV12-4 many TRBD1 TGTGCCAGCAGTTTAGGCAGGGGGTACTCCTACGAGCAGTACTTC CASSLGRGYSYEQYF
TRBJ1-6 TRBV20-1 many . TGCAGTGCTCCTGAAACAGGGTTCAATTCACCCCTCCACTTT CSAPETGFNSPLHF
TRBJ1-1 TRBV20-1 many . TGCAGTGCTTGGGACATATTGAACACTGAAGCTTTCTTT CSAWDILNTEAFF
TRBJ1-1 TRBV7-9 many TRBD1 TGTGCCAGCAGCTTAGGGACAGGGAACACTGAAGCTTTCTTT CASSLGTGNTEAFF
TRBJ2-7 TRBV28 many . TGTGCCAGCAGTTTGAATAAACTTGACTACGAGCAGTACTTC CASSLNKLDYEQYF
TRBJ2-7 TRBV5-1 many TRBD1 TGCGCCAGCAGCCCGGGACAGGCGCCCTACGAGCAGTACTTC CASSPGQAPYEQYF
TRBJ1-2 TRBV30 many . TGTGCCTGGAGTTTGGGGGAAATCTATGGCTACACCTTC CAWSLGEIYGYTF
TRBJ1-5 TRBV5-5 many . TGTGCCAGCAGCCCTTCCTACAATCAGCCCCAGCATTTT CASSPSYNQPQHF
TRBJ1-1 TRBV19 many . TGTGCCAGTAGTATGGAGGGAAGCGGGAGCACTGAAGCTTTCTTT CASSMEGSGSTEAFF
TRBJ1-2 TRBV20-1 many . TGCAGTGCTAGCCTCTCTAAGGCAGGCTACACCTTC CSASLSKAGYTF
TRBJ1-1 TRBV6-5 . TRBD1 TGTGCCAGCAGTTACCATCCCGGGACAGGGGAAGCTTTCTTT CASSYHPGTGEAFF
TRBJ2-5 TRBV28 many TRBD2 TGTGCCAGCAGGCCAATAGCGGGGGGCCTGGAGACCCAGTACTTC CASRPIAGGLETQYF
TRBJ1-6 TRBV6-5 many . TGTGCCAGCAGTACGGGGCGGGCGCATTCACCCCTCCACTTT CASSTGRAHSPLHF
TRBJ1-3 TRBV6-1 many . TGTGCCAGCAGTGAAGCCCCGTCCTCTGGAAACACCATATATTTT CASSEAPSSGNTIYF
TRBJ1-2 TRBV27 many . TGTGCCAGCAGTTTATATCACGGAGATGGCTACACCTTC CASSLYHGDGYTF
TRBJ1-5 TRBV12-3/TRBV12-4 few TRBD1 TGTGCCAGCAGCCGAGGACAGGGACGAAATCAGCCCCAGCATTTT CASSRGQGRNQPQHF
TRBJ2-7 TRBV7-2 . TRBD2 TGTGCCAGCAGCTTCGAAAGCGGGAGGCTCGAGCAGTACTTC CASSFESGRLEQYF
TRBJ1-6 TRBV19 many TRBD1 TGTGCCAGTAGTATTTTGTGGCAGGGGGAATCACCCCTCCACTTT CASSILWQGESPLHF
TRBJ2-7 TRBV28 . . TGTGCCAGCAGAAACAGGGTAGAGCAGTACTTC CASRNRVEQYF
TRBJ2-7 TRBV10-3 many . TGTGCCATCAGTGTTGGGCGGACCCCTTACTACGAGCAGTACTTC CAISVGRTPYYEQYF
TRBJ1-2 TRBV3-1 many TRBD1 TGTGCCAGCAGCCGGCGGCGACAGGGCGGGGGCTACACCTTC CASSRRRQGGGYTF
TRBJ2-7 TRBV20-1 many . TGCAGTGCCACCGGGATGTTAAACTCCTACGAGCAGTACTTC CSATGMLNSYEQYF
TRBJ1-1 TRBV27 many . TGTGCCAGCAGATTATACGGGGAGGGGAACACTGAAGCTTTCTTT CASRLYGEGNTEAFF
TRBJ2-2 TRBV27 many . TGTGCCAGCAGTTTGGCAGGGATGACCGGGGAGCTGTTTTTT CASSLAGMTGELFF